This TCR beta chain was profiled in a study of CD8 T cells in ankylosing spondylitis. This CDR3 spans 15 amino acids. V dropped 8 bases and J dropped 3 bases, with 20 bases sitting between them. CDR1 is SQVTM, CDR2 ANQGSEA, per germline. Study observations and caveats: Disease-linked clones, CD8+, were relatively rare in peripheral blood.

Ten or more counts support this clonotype. Its antigen remains unidentified. Making the TCR beta libraries involved quantitative 5'-RACE with molecular barcodes. From the 5' RACE reads, TCRdb called clonotypes with MiXCR, one entry per CDR3 protein. The sample lists 220,000 or so distinct CDR3 sequences, under 12% occurring once. The genes are TRBV29-1 and TRBJ2-1; D may match TRBD1 or TRBD2 (5 bases each). This clonotype originated in a male donor with ankylosing spondylitis or in good health (not recorded which). Sequences were obtained from blood, either unsorted or a sorted T cell fraction (not recorded which). CDR3: CSLGNVGDHYNEQFF. As DNA, the CDR3 is TGCAGCTTGGGGAATGTGGGGGACCACTACAATGAGCAGTTCTTC.